Following are 9 T cell receptor beta chains from one sample sequenced in a study of T-cell memory formation after mild COVID-19. MiXCR, applied by TCRdb to the 5' RACE reads, yields one record per CDR3 protein. The sample holds around 200,000 distinct CDR3 sequences, 7.5% to 10% seen once. The sequencing input was PBMCs or a T cell subset sorted from them (not recorded which). The receptors were gathered from a man aged 18 to 29 who had mild COVID-19 (a few samples of this study predate the infection). Cell type and time point are not known.

V usage is TRBV20-1 and J usage is TRBJ2-7, with 10 bases fitting TRBD1. Germline V gene data show CDR1 as DFQATT and CDR2 as SNEGSKA (reference sequence). The CDR3 contains 13 residues. As DNA, the CDR3 is TGCAGACCCTGCCGGGACAGGGGATACGAGCAGTACGTC. Translation gives CRPCRDRGYEQYV.

This clonotype was observed a few times. CDR3: CASTSAGALQYF. CDR3 nucleotides: TGTGCCAGCACCAGCGCGGGGGCCTTACAGTATTTT. The V and J genes are TRBV28 and TRBJ2-3; maybe TRBD2 (7 bases). This CDR3 has 12 residues. Trimming took off 7 bases at V and 12 bases at J, with 17 bases between the two ends. Germline CDR1 MDHEN, CDR2 SYDVKM.

This chain connects TRBV3-1 to TRBJ1-5, with D perhaps matching TRBD1 (5 bases). Trimming pared 4 bases from V and 9 bases from J, leaving 22 bases between. CDR3 length equals 16 residues. CDR1 and CDR2 from the germline V gene are LGHDT and YNNKEL (reference sequence). Here the CDR3 reads CASSRGVGGGEWPQHF. DNA for the CDR3: TGTGCCAGCAGCCGCGGTGTTGGGGGAGGAGAGTGGCCCCAGCATTTT.

This clonotype was seen more than once but under ten times. The V call is TRBV11-2, the J call TRBJ1-1; D uncertain. This CDR3 contains 13 residues. Germline values: CDR1 SGHAT, CDR2 FQNNGV. V shed 3 bases and J shed 4 bases, with 9 bases lying between them. As DNA, the CDR3 is TGTGCCAGCAGCTTGCCCCCTTTCACTGAAGCTTTCTTT. Translation gives CASSLPPFTEAFF.

The rearrangement uses TRBV12-3 or TRBV12-4 and TRBJ1-5, with 8 nucleotides matching TRBD1. The CDR3 sequence is 14 residues long. The V and J ends lost 7 bases and 8 bases, in that order; junction bases with no gene match: 10. DNA for the CDR3: TGTGCCAGCACTAGAGGGACAGGTTTGAAGCCCCAGCATTTT. Residues: CASTRGTGLKPQHF.

V is TRBV7-9 and J is TRBJ1-2; tentatively, D is TRBD1 (6 bases). Germline V lookup: CDR1 SEHNR, CDR2 FQNEAQ (reference sequence). CDR3 size: 14 residues. The V and J ends lost 3 bases and 2 bases respectively, with 10 bases between them. CDR3 sequence reads: CASSLRGGNYGYTF. CDR3 in DNA: TGTGCCAGCAGCTTGAGGGGGGGCAACTATGGCTACACCTTC.

The chain recombines TRBV2 with TRBJ2-6, with D perhaps matching TRBD1 (5 bases). Trimming cost V 4 bases and J 3 bases, with 7 bases left between them. The CDR3 covers 14 residues. Germline values: CDR1 SNHLY, CDR2 FYNNEI. CDR3 bases: TGTGCCAGCAGTGGGGGCAGTGGGGCCAACGTCCTGACTTTC. It translates to CASSGGSGANVLTF.

This clonotype was counted at least ten times. This chain uses TRBV12-3 or TRBV12-4 with TRBJ2-3, with D perhaps TRBD2 (6 bases). The CDR3 is made up of 14 amino acids. V lost 4 bases to trimming and J lost 6 bases, with 14 bases between them. The CDR3 DNA is TGTGCCAGCAGTTGGGGACTGCCCTATGATACGCAGTATTTT. Translation gives CASSWGLPYDTQYF.

In this sample, this clonotype turned up a few times. The chain has TRBV3-1 and TRBJ2-1; 10 nucleotides match TRBD2. Looked up from germline, CDR1 is LGHDT and CDR2 is YNNKEL (reference sequence). V shed 0 bases, J shed 0 bases, and the junction held 8 bases outside the gene matches. The CDR3 runs to 19 residues. CDR3 region: CASSQDDSGGLSSYNEQFF. DNA for the CDR3: TGTGCCAGCAGCCAAGATGATAGCGGGGGGCTAAGCTCCTACAATGAGCAGTTCTTC.